These 18 T cell receptor beta chains came from one sample sequenced in a study of CD8+CD57+ T cells in acquired aplastic anemia. For CDR3 and TCR beta VDJ profiling, genomic DNA was the template used. TCRdb called the reads again in MiXCR, with one record for every CDR3 protein. The profile shows under 500,000 distinct CDR3 sequences, about a third of them singletons. Patients included in sequencing had previously demonstrated CD8+CD57+ cell expansion by flow cytometry. The sample comprised sorted CD4+, CD8+, or CD8+CD57+ T cells (not recorded which) from PBMCs. These receptors came from a human donor with aplastic anemia.

The chain couples TRBV5-1 to TRBJ1-2; 8 bases line up with TRBD1. V shed 4 bases, J shed 2 bases, and the junction held 10 bases outside the gene matches. CDR1 SGHRS and CDR2 YFSETQ come from the germline V gene. This CDR3 is built from 16 residues. The CDR3 spells CASSVGIGQGNYGYTF. CDR3 DNA: TGCGCCAGCAGCGTGGGGATTGGACAGGGAAACTATGGCTACACCTTC.

The chain carries TRBV15 and TRBJ2-7, with unresolved D. Per germline, CDR1 LNHNV and CDR2 YYDKDF (reference sequence). Trimming took 1 base from V and 2 from J, leaving 9 bases between them. The CDR3 consists of 14 residues. DNA of the CDR3: TGTGCCACCAGCAGAGCGGACGGTCCCTACGAGCAGTACTTC. Amino acids: CATSRADGPYEQYF.

A single count supports this clonotype. The rearrangement uses TRBV2 and TRBJ1-1, with 11 bases aligning to TRBD1. This CDR3 comprises 14 residues. J gave up 6 bases and V 4 bases, and 4 bases lay outside the gene matches. The germline V gene encodes CDR1 SNHLY and CDR2 FYNNEI. The CDR3 nucleotides are TGTGCCAGCAGTGTGGGACAGGGGGATGCTGAAGCTTTCTTT. Protein product: CASSVGQGDAEAFF.

A note on this clonotype: One end of the junction fails to match germline, which may point to a read error. The chain is built from TRBV19 and TRBJ2-7, with D perhaps matching TRBD2 (6 bases). This CDR3 is 17 amino acids long. Germline assignment: CDR1 LNHDA and CDR2 SQIVND (reference sequence). This CDR3 is CASNIDGISGFSYEQYF. CDR3 sequence (DNA): TGTGCCAGTAATATAGATGGAATTAGCGGATTCTCCTACGAGCAGTACTTC.

This clonotype was detected only a few times. The rearrangement joins TRBV27 to TRBJ1-2; 9 bases are a match to TRBD1. V dropped 5 bases and J dropped 1; count of bases not matched to a gene: 11. The length of the CDR3 is 17 residues. Germline loops: CDR1 MNHEY, CDR2 SMNVEV (reference sequence). CDR3: CASSETGGEPINYGYTF. The CDR3 region has the DNA TGTGCCAGCAGTGAAACAGGGGGCGAACCTATTAACTATGGCTACACCTTC.

This chain joins TRBV7-3 and TRBJ2-1; 10 bases line up with TRBD2. Germline V lookup: CDR1 SGHTA, CDR2 FQGTGA. V lost 6 bases and J lost 7; bases outside the gene matches: 9. The CDR3 has 15 amino acids. CDR3: CASSLLAGESNEQFF. CDR3 nucleotide sequence: TGTGCCAGCAGTCTTCTAGCGGGAGAATCTAATGAGCAGTTCTTC.

This clonotype has a count of ten or more. The chain couples TRBV5-1 to TRBJ1-2; D is uncertain. Per germline, CDR1 SGHRS and CDR2 YFSETQ. Trimming left V 0 bases short and J 0 bases short, with 3 bases between. The CDR3 consists of 13 residues. The CDR3 DNA follows: TGCGCCAGCAGCTTGGACCCTAACTATGGCTACACCTTC. Protein product: CASSLDPNYGYTF. The complete variable domain, with remaining parts taken from reference TRBV5-1 and TRBJ1-2, reads KAGVTQTPRYLIKTRGQQVTLSCSPISGHRSVSWYQQTPGQGLQFLFEYFSETQRNKGNFPGRFSGRQFSNSRSEMNVSTLELGDSALYLCASSLDPNYGYTFGSGTRLTVV.

Notes on this clonotype: A much larger clone is a single base away; this may be a read error. The J gene is TRBJ1-3, the V gene TRBV2; D is undetermined. CDR3 length: 15 amino acids. The germline gives CDR1 SNHLY, CDR2 FYNNEI. The CDR3 protein is CARSEGPRAGNTIYF. CDR3 nucleotides: TGTGCCCGCAGTGAAGGGCCTAGAGCTGGAAACACCATATATTTT.

V is TRBV10-3 and J is TRBJ1-2; 8 positions match TRBD1. The germline gives CDR1 ENHRY, CDR2 SYGVKD. The length of the CDR3 is 14 residues. The V segment lost 8 bases and the J segment 4 bases; nucleotides outside the gene matches: 9. This CDR3 reads CAISWQGASYGYTF. The CDR3 coding sequence is TGTGCCATCTCTTGGCAGGGGGCGTCCTATGGCTACACCTTC.

This clonotype has only a few counts. V gene TRBV11-2 combines with J gene TRBJ2-1; 9 bases are shared with TRBD2. Germline V gene lookup returns CDR1 SGHAT and CDR2 FQNNGV. J lost 4 bases, V lost 5 bases, and 6 bases had no gene match. The CDR3 runs 15 residues. CDR3 loop: CASSPPAGGYNEQFF. In DNA form, the CDR3 reads TGTGCCAGCAGCCCCCCAGCGGGGGGTTACAATGAGCAGTTCTTC.

This clonotype was seen ten or more times. The V gene is TRBV19, the J gene TRBJ1-6; D might be TRBD1 (6 bases). Trimming pared 5 bases from V and 14 bases from J, leaving 13 bases between. CDR1 is LNHDA and CDR2 is SQIVND in the germline V gene (reference sequence). This CDR3 has 12 amino acids. The CDR3 protein is CASSSYRETLHF. CDR3 DNA sequence: TGTGCCAGTAGTTCCTACAGGGAAACCCTCCACTTT.

This clonotype was seen many times. The chain employs TRBV6-1 and TRBJ1-6; D possibly corresponds to TRBD1 (6 bases). Trimming pared 6 bases from V and 9 bases from J, leaving 15 bases between. CDR3 length: 14 residues. Germline loops: CDR1 MNHNS, CDR2 SASEGT. CDR3 protein: CASRRQAMGSPLHF. For the CDR3, the DNA is TGTGCCAGCAGGCGACAGGCTATGGGTTCACCCCTCCACTTT.

A word on this clonotype: Being one base from a much bigger clone, this may be a read error. The rearrangement joins TRBV9 to TRBJ1-2; 7 nucleotides match TRBD1. V lost 3 bases to trimming and J lost 4 bases; unmatched junction nucleotides: 9. The CDR3 has 15 residues. CDR1 and CDR2 (germline): SGDLS, YYNGEE. This CDR3 is CASSEEGQTSYGYTF. The CDR3 DNA sequence: TGTGCCAGCAGCGAAGAGGGACAGACATCCTATGGCTACACCTTC.

The chain uses TRBV20-1 and TRBJ2-5; 7 bases are shared with TRBD1. In germline, CDR1 is DFQATT, CDR2 SNEGSKA (reference sequence). CDR3 length: 12 residues. Trimming removed 8 bases from V and 0 bases from J; junction bases left unmatched: 3. The CDR3 bases are TGCAGTCGTGGACAGGACCAAGAGACCCAGTACTTC. Its protein is CSRGQDQETQYF.

V is TRBV20-1 and J is TRBJ2-7, with 11 positions matching TRBD2. Germline CDR1 DFQATT, CDR2 SNEGSKA (reference sequence). With 6 bases clipped from V and 0 bases from J, the junction kept 4 bases outside the gene matches. The CDR3 runs to 14 residues. CDR3 coding DNA: TGCAGTGCCAAGGGACTAGCGGCCTCCTACGAGCAGTACTTC. Translation gives CSAKGLAASYEQYF.

This chain links TRBV12-3 or TRBV12-4 with TRBJ2-7; 10 nucleotides agree with TRBD2. This CDR3 region has 15 residues. J was trimmed by 4 bases and V by 5 bases; bases with no gene match: 8. The DNA of the CDR3 is TGTGCCAGCAGTCGTACTAGCGGGGTGCTTTACGAGCAGTACTTC. Its protein is CASSRTSGVLYEQYF.

The CDR3 DNA reads TGTGCCAGCAGCTCCCTAGGCGGGAGTCGAAATACGCAGTATTTT. Protein: CASSSLGGSRNTQYF. This chain connects TRBV11-2 to TRBJ2-3, with 7 nucleotides matching TRBD2. Germline V lookup: CDR1 SGHAT, CDR2 FQNNGV. This CDR3 is 15 amino acids long. V was pared by 4 bases and J by 7 bases, with 11 bases of the junction left unmatched.

The DNA for the CDR3 is TGCAGCGTTGAAGGGAGTAACCAAGAGACCCAGTACTTC. As protein: CSVEGSNQETQYF. The J gene is TRBJ2-5, the V gene TRBV29-1; D unclear. V dropped 1 base and J dropped 0 bases, with 6 bases sitting between them. The germline gives CDR1 SQVTM, CDR2 ANQGSEA. CDR3 length: 13 amino acids.